These T cell receptor beta chains were read from a single sample in a study of cytomegalovirus exposure and HLA in healthy donors. The method was immunoSEQ multiplex PCR; TCRdb's version includes in-frame clones alone and lacks a portion of them. The data hold 110,000 or so clones, with 82% observed a single time. The sample comprised PBMCs. These receptor sequences come from a woman under 30 in good health and CMV-seronegative. CDR3s include the opening cysteine and the closing phenylalanine or tryptophan. The order of the fields is clone size, V gene, D gene, J gene, CDR3 protein, CDR3 DNA. A D gene is named only where the DNA matches it firmly. The listing skips clone size in some rows; elsewhere it reads once, few, many or a size class.

abundance: NA
v_gene: TRBV11-2
d_gene: TRBD1
j_gene: TRBJ2-7
CDR3aa: CASSSRSTGGNQAQYF
CDR3nt: TGTGCCAGCAGCTCCCGCTCGACAGGGGGGAACCAGGCGCAGTACTTC

abundance: NA
v_gene: TRBV5-4
d_gene: NA
j_gene: TRBJ2-7
CDR3aa: CASSVDRPLDGEQYF
CDR3nt: TGTGCCAGCAGCGTCGACAGGCCTTTGGATGGCGAGCAGTACTTC

abundance: NA
v_gene: TRBV14
d_gene: TRBD1
j_gene: TRBJ2-3
CDR3aa: CASSSRGRDTQYF
CDR3nt: TGTGCCAGCAGCTCCAGGGGGCGGGATACGCAGTATTTT

abundance: NA
v_gene: TRBV29-1
d_gene: NA
j_gene: TRBJ2-1
CDR3aa: CSVEQYNEQFF
CDR3nt: TGCAGCGTTGAACAGTACAATGAGCAGTTCTTC

abundance: few
v_gene: TRBV7-2
d_gene: NA
j_gene: TRBJ1-5
CDR3aa: CASSLGGGLGNQPQHF
CDR3nt: TGTGCCAGCAGCTTAGGAGGGGGTTTAGGCAATCAGCCCCAGCATTTT

abundance: NA
v_gene: TRBV30
d_gene: NA
j_gene: TRBJ1-1
CDR3aa: CAWSVGGNTEAFF
CDR3nt: TGTGCCTGGAGTGTGGGGGGGAACACTGAAGCTTTCTTT

abundance: NA
v_gene: TRBV7-7
d_gene: TRBD2
j_gene: TRBJ2-7
CDR3aa: CASSLGAGVYEQYF
CDR3nt: TGTGCTAGCAGCTTAGGAGCGGGGGTCTACGAGCAGTACTTC

abundance: NA
v_gene: TRBV11-3
d_gene: NA
j_gene: TRBJ2-6
CDR3aa: CASSFSRDSGANVLTF
CDR3nt: TGTGCCAGCAGCTTTAGCAGAGACTCTGGGGCCAACGTCCTGACTTTC

abundance: NA
v_gene: TRBV6-1
d_gene: NA
j_gene: TRBJ1-2
CDR3aa: CASSASKGLYGYTF
CDR3nt: TGTGCCAGCAGTGCGAGTAAGGGACTCTATGGCTACACCTTC

abundance: NA
v_gene: TRBV7-9
d_gene: TRBD1
j_gene: TRBJ2-7
CDR3aa: CASSSAGTGGEQYF
CDR3nt: TGTGCCAGCAGCTCAGCCGGGACAGGGGGCGAGCAGTACTTC

abundance: NA
v_gene: TRBV7-9
d_gene: TRBD1
j_gene: TRBJ1-5
CDR3aa: CASSLGQGRSQPQHF
CDR3nt: TGTGCCAGCAGCTTGGGACAGGGTAGGAGTCAGCCCCAGCATTTT

abundance: once
v_gene: TRBV6-1
d_gene: TRBD1
j_gene: TRBJ1-1
CDR3aa: CASRGTGMAFF
CDR3nt: TGTGCCAGCAGGGGGACAGGGATGGCTTTCTTT

abundance: NA
v_gene: TRBV9
d_gene: NA
j_gene: TRBJ2-7
CDR3aa: CASSVVSGFEQYF
CDR3nt: TGTGCCAGCAGCGTAGTCTCGGGGTTCGAGCAGTACTTC

abundance: NA
v_gene: TRBV7-2
d_gene: TRBD1
j_gene: TRBJ1-2
CDR3aa: CASSLTGTNYGYTF
CDR3nt: TGTGCCAGCAGCTTGACAGGGACCAACTATGGCTACACCTTC

abundance: NA
v_gene: TRBV6-1
d_gene: TRBD1
j_gene: TRBJ1-2
CDR3aa: CASSLGQGDGYTF
CDR3nt: TGTGCCAGCAGCCTGGGACAGGGCGATGGCTACACCTTC

abundance: NA
v_gene: TRBV2
d_gene: NA
j_gene: TRBJ2-3
CDR3aa: CASSVRRPDTDTQYF
CDR3nt: TGTGCCAGCAGTGTAAGGAGGCCCGACACAGATACGCAGTATTTT

abundance: NA
v_gene: TRBV21-1
d_gene: NA
j_gene: TRBJ1-2
CDR3aa: CASSQRGQGPGGYYGGYTF
CDR3nt: TGTGCCAGCAGCCAGCGTGGACAGGGTCCGGGCGGATACTATGGAGGCTACACCTTC

abundance: NA
v_gene: TRBV7-2
d_gene: TRBD2
j_gene: TRBJ2-5
CDR3aa: CASSRTSGVPGETQYF
CDR3nt: TGTGCCAGCAGCCGGACTAGCGGGGTTCCAGGAGAGACCCAGTACTTC

abundance: NA
v_gene: TRBV7-9
d_gene: TRBD2
j_gene: TRBJ2-3
CDR3aa: CASSPIPGLAGGGTDTQYF
CDR3nt: TGTGCCAGCAGCCCTATTCCGGGACTAGCGGGAGGAGGCACAGATACGCAGTATTTT

abundance: NA
v_gene: TRBV19
d_gene: TRBD1
j_gene: TRBJ2-1
CDR3aa: CASRSDRSYNEQFF
CDR3nt: TGTGCCAGTAGGTCGGACAGGAGCTACAATGAGCAGTTCTTC

abundance: NA
v_gene: TRBV4-1
d_gene: TRBD2
j_gene: TRBJ2-7
CDR3aa: CASSQESGRGDEQYF
CDR3nt: TGCGCCAGCAGCCAAGAAAGCGGGAGGGGAGACGAGCAGTACTTC

abundance: NA
v_gene: TRBV18
d_gene: TRBD1
j_gene: TRBJ2-7
CDR3aa: CASSPLPHTAGQGVNEQYF
CDR3nt: TGTGCCAGCTCACCACTCCCACACACCGCGGGACAGGGGGTAAACGAGCAGTACTTC

abundance: NA
v_gene: TRBV18
d_gene: NA
j_gene: TRBJ1-5
CDR3aa: CASSPVTGRQPQHF
CDR3nt: TGTGCCAGCTCACCGGTCACAGGGCGTCAGCCCCAGCATTTT

abundance: NA
v_gene: TRBV6-1
d_gene: NA
j_gene: TRBJ1-6
CDR3aa: CASSASDYPLHF
CDR3nt: TGTGCCAGCAGTGCCTCCGACTACCCCCTCCACTTT

abundance: NA
v_gene: TRBV9
d_gene: NA
j_gene: TRBJ2-6
CDR3aa: CASSENRDFTFLAHTGANVLTF
CDR3nt: TGTGCCAGCAGCGAGAACCGGGACTTTACATTTTTGGCGCACACTGGGGCCAACGTCCTGACTTTC

abundance: NA
v_gene: TRBV5-6
d_gene: TRBD1
j_gene: TRBJ1-1
CDR3aa: CASSPLGGRGRFTEAFF
CDR3nt: TGTGCCAGCAGCCCTTTAGGTGGCAGGGGGCGTTTCACTGAAGCTTTCTTT

abundance: NA
v_gene: TRBV29-1
d_gene: NA
j_gene: TRBJ1-1
CDR3aa: CSVEDRGISLAMNTEAFF
CDR3nt: TGCAGCGTTGAAGATCGGGGGATTTCTTTGGCGATGAACACTGAAGCTTTCTTT

abundance: NA
v_gene: TRBV5-1
d_gene: TRBD2
j_gene: TRBJ2-1
CDR3aa: CASSLAGGSSGRREQFF
CDR3nt: TGCGCCAGCAGCTTGGCGGGAGGGTCTAGCGGGAGAAGGGAGCAGTTCTTC

abundance: NA
v_gene: TRBV23-1
d_gene: NA
j_gene: TRBJ1-1
CDR3aa: CASSQSKQGGIGNTEAFF
CDR3nt: TGCGCCAGCAGTCAATCGAAGCAGGGTGGAATTGGAAACACTGAAGCTTTCTTT

abundance: NA
v_gene: TRBV19
d_gene: NA
j_gene: TRBJ1-5
CDR3aa: CASSRQINQPQHF
CDR3nt: TGTGCCAGTAGTCGACAGATCAATCAGCCCCAGCATTTT

abundance: few
v_gene: TRBV2
d_gene: NA
j_gene: TRBJ2-1
CDR3aa: CASSLLGGLSSYNEQFF
CDR3nt: TGTGCCAGCAGCCTCCTTGGCGGATTGAGCTCCTACAATGAGCAGTTCTTC

abundance: NA
v_gene: TRBV4-1
d_gene: NA
j_gene: TRBJ1-6
CDR3aa: CASSQDPRSSYNSPLHF
CDR3nt: TGCGCCAGCAGCCAAGATCCGCGAAGCTCCTATAATTCACCCCTCCACTTT

abundance: NA
v_gene: TRBV7-6
d_gene: TRBD2
j_gene: TRBJ2-7
CDR3aa: CASSSGLALTYEQYF
CDR3nt: TGTGCCAGCAGCTCTGGACTAGCTTTAACCTACGAGCAGTACTTC

abundance: NA
v_gene: TRBV7-9
d_gene: NA
j_gene: TRBJ1-1
CDR3aa: CASSLIPRYEAFF
CDR3nt: TGTGCCAGCAGCTTAATCCCTCGGTACGAAGCTTTCTTT

abundance: NA
v_gene: TRBV27
d_gene: NA
j_gene: TRBJ2-7
CDR3aa: CASSPGRGGSSYEQYF
CDR3nt: TGTGCCAGCTCCCCCGGACGTGGGGGGAGCTCCTACGAGCAGTACTTC

abundance: NA
v_gene: TRBV7-3
d_gene: NA
j_gene: TRBJ2-2
CDR3aa: CASSPYPVLNTGELFF
CDR3nt: TGTGCCAGCAGCCCCTACCCGGTCCTGAACACCGGGGAGCTGTTTTTT

abundance: NA
v_gene: TRBV19
d_gene: NA
j_gene: TRBJ1-1
CDR3aa: CASTLVETGGTEAFF
CDR3nt: TGTGCCAGTACCTTAGTGGAGACTGGAGGGACTGAAGCTTTCTTT

abundance: NA
v_gene: TRBV5-1
d_gene: TRBD1
j_gene: TRBJ1-1
CDR3aa: CASSGTGVDTEAFF
CDR3nt: TGCGCCAGCAGCGGGACAGGGGTGGACACTGAAGCTTTCTTT

abundance: once
v_gene: TRBV10-2
d_gene: NA
j_gene: TRBJ2-3
CDR3aa: CASSGTTDTQYF
CDR3nt: TGCGCCAGCAGTGGGACAACAGATACGCAGTATTTT

abundance: NA
v_gene: TRBV29-1
d_gene: TRBD1
j_gene: TRBJ1-1
CDR3aa: CSVDLTGGLTEAFF
CDR3nt: TGCAGCGTCGATCTGACAGGGGGCTTAACTGAAGCTTTCTTT

abundance: NA
v_gene: TRBV11-2
d_gene: TRBD1
j_gene: TRBJ2-3
CDR3aa: CASSSGTGLEDTQYF
CDR3nt: TGTGCCAGCAGCTCAGGGACAGGCCTAGAAGATACGCAGTATTTT

abundance: NA
v_gene: TRBV7-9
d_gene: TRBD1
j_gene: TRBJ1-2
CDR3aa: CSSSGTGYGYTF
CDR3nt: TGTTCCAGCAGCGGGACAGGGTATGGCTACACCTTC